Sequencing of this T cell receptor beta chain was carried out in a study of graft-versus-host responses after intestinal transplantation. About the research overall: Recipients received multivisceral, liver-intestinal, or isolated intestinal transplants.

V lost 4 bases and J 3 bases, leaving 5 bases between the germline ends. The CDR3 spans 12 residues. The germline V gene has CDR1 SNHLY and CDR2 FYNNEI. Note on this clone: Its target is not known.

The repertoire was sequenced with immunoSEQ multiplex PCR; TCRdb's copy has only in-frame clones and lacks some. The data contain about 92,000 clones, roughly four fifths of them singletons. The sample consisted of unstimulated CD8+ T cells sorted from spleen or lymph node cells, taken before intestinal transplant. The origin of this receptor is a human donor who received an intestinal transplant. The chain links TRBV2 to TRBJ2-3; D remains ambiguous. The CDR3 is CASSVNTDTQYF. DNA of the CDR3: TGTGCCAGCAGTGTCAATACAGATACGCAGTATTTT.